These 21 T cell receptor beta chains were all obtained from the same sample, sequenced in a study of blood T cell repertoires in COVID-19 (TCRdb year 2020). Libraries came from the immunoSEQ multiplex PCR assay. Sourced from immuneACCESS, this table was stored by TCRdb with only in-frame sequences that have V and J called. A share of the clones is absent; for the studies checked, an unresolved V gene accounts for under half, and the remainder has no known explanation. Recorded for this sample are 90,000 to 120,000 clones; roughly 92% of them occurred a single time. The top ten constitute 5% to 7% of the sample. The sample was peripheral blood. Receptors originate from a man aged 65 to 79 with acute or convalescent COVID-19.

The V gene is TRBV4-2, the J gene TRBJ2-3; D possibly corresponds to TRBD2 (6 bases). Germline lookup yields CDR1 LGHNA and CDR2 YNFKEQ. This CDR3 comprises 14 residues. The V end was cut by 0 bases, the J end by 6 bases, with 10 bases between. CDR3 DNA: TGTGCCAGCAGCCAAGATGAGGGGAGGGATACGCAGTATTTT. Translation: CASSQDEGRDTQYF.

The chain combines TRBV2 with TRBJ1-4; 8 nucleotides line up with TRBD1. CDR3 length: 15 residues. Per the germline V gene, CDR1 is SNHLY and CDR2 is FYNNEI. J was trimmed by 0 bases and V by 6 bases; bases with no gene match: 3. The CDR3 sequence is CASRETGATNEKLFF. The CDR3 DNA sequence: TGTGCCAGCAGGGAGACAGGGGCAACTAATGAAAAACTGTTTTTT.

This chain joins TRBV5-3 and TRBJ1-3, with a possible D match to TRBD1 (6 bases). TRBV5-3 is an ORF, with its function uncertain. Trimming removed 10 bases at V and 2 bases at J, with 22 bases between. This CDR3 is 16 amino acids long. The CDR3 loop reads CARKLGTKHAGNTIYF. The CDR3 coding sequence is TGTGCCCGTAAATTGGGGACAAAACATGCTGGAAACACCATATATTTT.

This clone was detected once. J is TRBJ1-2 and V is TRBV28; unclear D gene. This CDR3 spans 15 amino acids. The germline V gene encodes CDR1 MDHEN and CDR2 SYDVKM. The V gene lost 3 bases and the J gene lost 4 bases, with 15 bases spanning the gap. CDR3 bases: TGTGCCAGCAGTTTGGGCTCTTTTATTCCCTATGGCTACACCTTC. Translating it yields CASSLGSFIPYGYTF.

The chain recombines TRBV21-1 with TRBJ2-1; TRBD2 is the table's D call, not checked against the DNA. TRBV21-1 is assigned pseudogene status. CDR3 size: 14 residues. The CDR3 loop is CASSQRTSPNEQFF. CDR3 bases: TGTGCCAGCAGCCAAAGGACTAGCCCCAATGAGCAGTTCTTC.

V and J are TRBV10-3 and TRBJ2-5; 7 bases are shared with TRBD1. CDR1 ENHRY and CDR2 SYGVKD come from the germline V gene. There are 13 residues in the CDR3. The junction had 3 bases not matched to a gene; V was cut back by 6 bases and J by 2 bases. CDR3 sequence: CAISGTDQETQYF. The DNA of the CDR3 is TGTGCCATCAGCGGGACAGATCAAGAGACCCAGTACTTC.

V usage is TRBV6-5 and J usage is TRBJ1-2; the D gene is possibly TRBD1 (6 bases). V gave up 6 bases and J gave up 2 bases, with 10 bases separating them. Germline loops: CDR1 MNHEY, CDR2 SVGAGI. The CDR3 is made up of 13 amino acids. CDR3 nucleotides: TGTGCCAGCAGGGTGGGACAAAACTATGGCTACACCTTC. It specifies CASRVGQNYGYTF.

The chain employs TRBV28 and TRBJ1-2; TRBD1 might be the D (6 bases). The V gene's germline CDR1 is MDHEN and CDR2 SYDVKM. This CDR3 comprises 13 residues. Trimming shortened V by 6 bases and J by 4 bases, and 12 bases separated the two germline ends. CDR3 DNA: TGTGCCAGCAGAACCACAGGGATCTATGGCTACACCTTC. This encodes CASRTTGIYGYTF.

V usage is TRBV11-2 and J usage is TRBJ2-7; perhaps TRBD1 as D (6 bases). The CDR3 spans 16 residues. Trimming stripped 7 bases from V and 0 bases from J, with 19 bases between. Looked up from germline, CDR1 is SGHAT and CDR2 is FQNNGV. CDR3 nucleotides: TGTGCCAGCAACCCCTCTGTGGGGGCCGCCTCCTACGAGCAGTACTTC. Its translation: CASNPSVGAASYEQYF.

This chain links TRBV6-2 or TRBV6-3 with TRBJ1-2; a possible D gene is TRBD1 (5 bases). The length of the CDR3 is 14 residues. The germline V gene has CDR1 MNHEY and CDR2 SVGEGT. V was cut by 5 bases and J by 1 base, with 11 bases left in between. Here the CDR3 DNA reads TGTGCCAGCAGTGATCTCAGGGATAACTATGGCTACACCTTC. It codes for CASSDLRDNYGYTF.

The chain recombines TRBV20-1 with TRBJ2-3, with 9 positions matching TRBD2. Germline CDR1 DFQATT, CDR2 SNEGSKA (reference sequence). V was clipped by 3 bases and J by 0 bases; unmatched bases: 4. The CDR3 has 15 residues. CDR3 amino acids: CSASWAGGSTDTQYF. The DNA for the CDR3 is TGCAGTGCTAGTTGGGCGGGGGGGAGCACAGATACGCAGTATTTT.

The chain has TRBV3-1 (or the pseudogene TRBV3-2) and TRBJ2-7, with a possible D match to TRBD1 (6 bases). With 5 bases removed from V and 2 bases from J, the gap between germline ends came to 13 bases. This CDR3 has 14 amino acids. Germline CDR1 and CDR2: LGHDT and YNNKEL (reference sequence). The CDR3 nucleotides read TGTGCCAGCAGCTTTAAGACAGGCCCCTACGAGCAGTACTTC. This sequence encodes CASSFKTGPYEQYF.

The chain is built from TRBV5-6 and TRBJ1-4; the D gene is possibly TRBD1 (5 bases). Trimming removed 5 bases at V and 5 bases at J, with 13 bases between. Germline CDR1 reads SGHDT; CDR2 reads YYEEEE. CDR3 size: 14 residues. The CDR3 here is CASSIRQSNEKLFF. CDR3 coding DNA: TGTGCCAGCAGTATCAGACAGTCAAATGAAAAACTGTTTTTT.

V usage is TRBV30 and J usage is TRBJ1-3, with 8 bases fitting TRBD1. V shed 3 bases and J 4 bases; nucleotides not matched to a gene: 5. Germline V gives CDR1 GTSNPN, CDR2 SVGIG (reference sequence). The CDR3 totals 14 residues. In DNA form, the CDR3 reads TGTGCCTGGAGAGACAGGGGAACAGGAAACACCATATATTTT. The encoded protein is CAWRDRGTGNTIYF.

This clone has a handful of counts. The chain has TRBV2 and TRBJ1-4; TRBD1 agrees at 7 bases. The V gene's germline CDR1 is SNHLY and CDR2 FYNNEI. J lost 5 bases, V lost 8 bases, and 5 bases had no gene match. The length of the CDR3 is 13 residues. The DNA of the CDR3 is TGTGCCAGCTCGCGGGACAGAAATGAAAAACTGTTTTTT. This gives the protein CASSRDRNEKLFF.

The chain couples TRBV7-2 to TRBJ1-1; unclear D gene. With 1 base removed from V and 0 bases from J, the gap between germline ends came to 6 bases. Per the germline V gene, CDR1 is SGHTA and CDR2 is FQGNSA. The CDR3 sequence is 14 residues long. CDR3 coding DNA: TGTGCCAGCAGCTTAGACAGAATGAACACTGAAGCTTTCTTT. Residues: CASSLDRMNTEAFF.

V and J are TRBV4-2 and TRBJ1-5; no definite D call. Germline V gives CDR1 LGHNA, CDR2 YNFKEQ. CDR3 length: 13 residues. The V gene lost 1 base and the J gene lost 4 bases, with 5 bases spanning the gap. The CDR3 nucleotides are TGTGCCAGCAGCCAAGGAGGGAATCAGCCCCAGCATTTT. It specifies CASSQGGNQPQHF.

The chain couples TRBV11-3 to TRBJ2-1; maybe TRBD2 (5 bases). With 0 bases removed from V and 0 bases from J, the gap between germline ends came to 21 bases. Germline V gives CDR1 SGHNT, CDR2 YENEEA. This CDR3 region has 20 residues. The DNA for the CDR3 is TGTGCCAGCAGCTTAGAAATGGTCTCAGTCCGGGGAAGCTCCTACAATGAGCAGTTCTTC. Translated: CASSLEMVSVRGSSYNEQFF.

V and J are TRBV29-1 and TRBJ1-6; TRBD1 is a possible D gene (6 bases). CDR1 and CDR2 from the germline V gene are SQVTM and ANQGSEA. V lost 6 bases and J lost 10, with 16 bases in between. This CDR3 comprises 13 residues. The DNA for the CDR3 is TGCAGCGTACGGACAGCGGAGGAGTCACCCCTCCACTTT. Its protein is CSVRTAEESPLHF.

The chain joins TRBV24-1 to TRBJ2-5; TRBD2 matches 13 bases. The CDR3 sequence is 18 residues long. V dropped 5 bases and J dropped 5; count of bases not matched to a gene: 13. Germline CDR1 reads KGHDR; CDR2 reads SFDVKD. CDR3 sequence (DNA): TGTGCCACCAGTGCGGCCGGGACTAGCGGGATCCTGGGGGAGACCCAGTACTTC. As protein: CATSAAGTSGILGETQYF.

This chain connects TRBV5-6 to TRBJ2-3; 7 bases match TRBD2. Trimming cost V 3 bases and J 5 bases; bases outside gene matches: 6. Germline V lookup: CDR1 SGHDT, CDR2 YYEEEE. This CDR3 has 14 amino acids. The CDR3 sequence: CASSSGLGGDTQYF. As DNA, the CDR3 is TGTGCCAGCAGCTCTGGACTAGGAGGAGATACGCAGTATTTT.